This T cell receptor beta chain was captured in a study of T cells after yellow fever vaccination. Study overall: The SMART-Seq v4 Ultra Low Input method served to prepare the low-cell-number fractions.

Findings of the study overall: Just a small share of clonotypes turned up in the CD4 compartment as well as the CD8 compartment.

MiXCR, applied by TCRdb to the 5' RACE reads, yields one record per CDR3 protein. The repertoire holds nearly 350,000 distinct CDR3 sequences, with roughly 8.4% as singletons. About this clonotype: The target antigen is unknown.

The CDR3 is made up of 13 amino acids. V was shortened by 4 bases and J by 6 bases, with 13 bases between the two germline ends. Germline CDR1 reads SGHNT; CDR2 reads YYREEE (reference sequence). The material sequenced was PBMCs, taken 35 to 50 days after the first yellow fever vaccination. The chain carries TRBV5-4 and TRBJ1-2, with unresolved D. The receptor was isolated from a young man who received the YFV17D yellow fever vaccine. This chain's CDR3 is CASSPQTADGYTF. The DNA for the CDR3 is TGTGCCAGCAGCCCCCAGACTGCGGATGGCTACACCTTC.